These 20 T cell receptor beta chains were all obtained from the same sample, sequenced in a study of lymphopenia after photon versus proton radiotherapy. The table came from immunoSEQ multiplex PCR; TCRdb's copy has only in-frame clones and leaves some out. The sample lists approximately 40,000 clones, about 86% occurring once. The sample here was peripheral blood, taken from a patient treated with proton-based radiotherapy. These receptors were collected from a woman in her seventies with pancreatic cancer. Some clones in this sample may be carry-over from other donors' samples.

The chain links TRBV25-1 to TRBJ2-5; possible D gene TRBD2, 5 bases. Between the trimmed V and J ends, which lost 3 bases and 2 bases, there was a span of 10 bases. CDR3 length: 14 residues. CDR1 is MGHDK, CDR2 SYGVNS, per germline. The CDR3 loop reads CASSEPGIQETQYF. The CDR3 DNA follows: TGTGCCAGCAGTGAGCCCGGGATTCAAGAGACCCAGTACTTC. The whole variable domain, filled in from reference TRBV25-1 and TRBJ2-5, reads EADIYQTPRYLVIGTGKKITLECSQTMGHDKMYWYQQDPGMELHLIHYSYGVNSTEKGDLSSESTVSRIRTEHFPLTLESARPSHTSQYLCASSEPGIQETQYFGPGTRLLVL.

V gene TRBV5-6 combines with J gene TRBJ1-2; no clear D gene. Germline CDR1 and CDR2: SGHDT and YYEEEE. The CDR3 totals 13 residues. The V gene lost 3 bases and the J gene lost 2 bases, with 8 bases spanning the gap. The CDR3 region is CASSYLQNYGYTF. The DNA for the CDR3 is TGTGCCAGCAGCTATTTACAGAACTATGGCTACACCTTC.

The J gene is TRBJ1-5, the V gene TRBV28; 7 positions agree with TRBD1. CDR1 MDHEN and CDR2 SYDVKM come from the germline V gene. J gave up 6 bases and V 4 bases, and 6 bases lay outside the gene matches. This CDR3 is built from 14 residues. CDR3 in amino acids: CASSSRQGAQPQHF. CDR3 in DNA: TGTGCCAGCAGTTCTCGACAGGGAGCTCAGCCCCAGCATTTT.

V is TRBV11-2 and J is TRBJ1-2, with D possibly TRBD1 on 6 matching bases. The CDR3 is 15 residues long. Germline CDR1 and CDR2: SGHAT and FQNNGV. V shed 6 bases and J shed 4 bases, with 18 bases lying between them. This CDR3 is CASRSPAGARYGYTF. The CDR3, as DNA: TGTGCCAGCAGGTCCCCCGCAGGGGCGCGCTATGGCTACACCTTC.

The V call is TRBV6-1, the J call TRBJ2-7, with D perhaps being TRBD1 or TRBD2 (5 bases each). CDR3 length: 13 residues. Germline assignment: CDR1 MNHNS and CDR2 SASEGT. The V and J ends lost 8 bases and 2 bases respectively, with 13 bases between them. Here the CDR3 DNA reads TGTGCCAGCGACGAGGGGATGGCCTACGAGCAGTACTTC. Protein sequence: CASDEGMAYEQYF.

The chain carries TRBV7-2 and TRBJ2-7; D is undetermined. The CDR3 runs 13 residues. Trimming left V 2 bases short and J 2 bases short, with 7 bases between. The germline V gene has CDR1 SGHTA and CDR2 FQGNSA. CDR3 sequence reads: CASSLKAAYEQYF. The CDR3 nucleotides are TGTGCCAGCAGCTTAAAGGCCGCCTACGAGCAGTACTTC.

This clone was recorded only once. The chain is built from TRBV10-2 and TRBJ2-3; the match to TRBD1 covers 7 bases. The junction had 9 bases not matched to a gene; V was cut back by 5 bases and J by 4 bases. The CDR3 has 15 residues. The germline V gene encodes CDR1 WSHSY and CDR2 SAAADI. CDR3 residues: CASSSTGAGADTQYF. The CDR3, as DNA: TGCGCCAGCAGTTCCACAGGGGCAGGGGCAGATACGCAGTATTTT.

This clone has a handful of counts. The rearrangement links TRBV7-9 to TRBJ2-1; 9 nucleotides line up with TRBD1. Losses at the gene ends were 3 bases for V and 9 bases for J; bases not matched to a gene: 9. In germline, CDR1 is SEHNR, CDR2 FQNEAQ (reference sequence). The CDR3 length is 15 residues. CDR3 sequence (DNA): TGTGCCAGCAGCTTCGGGACAGGGATGGTTCGTGAGCAGTTCTTC. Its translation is CASSFGTGMVREQFF.

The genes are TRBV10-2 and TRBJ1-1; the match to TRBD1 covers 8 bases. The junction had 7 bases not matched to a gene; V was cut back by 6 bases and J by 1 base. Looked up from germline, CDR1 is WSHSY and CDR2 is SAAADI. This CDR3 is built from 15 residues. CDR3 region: CASRWTGRENTEAFF. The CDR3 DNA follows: TGCGCCAGCAGGTGGACAGGGAGGGAGAACACTGAAGCTTTCTTT.

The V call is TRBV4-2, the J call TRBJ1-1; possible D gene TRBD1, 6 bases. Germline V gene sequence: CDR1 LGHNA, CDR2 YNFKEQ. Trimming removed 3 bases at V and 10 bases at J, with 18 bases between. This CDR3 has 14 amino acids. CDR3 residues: CASSQGDMGIVAFF. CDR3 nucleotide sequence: TGTGCCAGCAGCCAGGGGGACATGGGAATCGTAGCTTTCTTT.

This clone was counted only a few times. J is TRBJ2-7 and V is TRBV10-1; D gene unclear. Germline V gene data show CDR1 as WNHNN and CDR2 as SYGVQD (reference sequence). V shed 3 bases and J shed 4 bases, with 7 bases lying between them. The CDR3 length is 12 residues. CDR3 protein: CASSEFGYEQYF. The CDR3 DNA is TGCGCCAGCAGTGAATTCGGGTACGAGCAGTACTTC.

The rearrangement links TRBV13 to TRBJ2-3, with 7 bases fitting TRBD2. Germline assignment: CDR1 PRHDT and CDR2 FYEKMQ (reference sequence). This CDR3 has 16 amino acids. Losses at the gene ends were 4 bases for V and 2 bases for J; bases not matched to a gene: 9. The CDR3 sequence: CASSSLGAGITDTQYF. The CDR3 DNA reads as TGTGCCAGCAGCTCCCTAGGAGCGGGAATCACAGATACGCAGTATTTT. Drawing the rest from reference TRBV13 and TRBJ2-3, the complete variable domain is AAGVIQSPRHLIKEKRETATLKCYPIPRHDTVYWYQQGPGQDPQFLISFYEKMQSDKGSIPDRFSAQQFSDYHSELNMSSLELGDSALYFCASSSLGAGITDTQYFGPGTRLTVL.

The DNA for the CDR3 is TGTGCTAGTGGTCCCTCCGGGACAGTTGACCTATCTAACTATGGCTACACCTTC. Amino acids: CASGPSGTVDLSNYGYTF. The rearrangement links TRBV12-5 to TRBJ1-2; 7 bases map to TRBD1. Germline loops: CDR1 LGHNT, CDR2 FRNRAP. The length of the CDR3 is 18 residues. Trimming removed 5 bases from V and 0 bases from J; junction bases left unmatched: 15.

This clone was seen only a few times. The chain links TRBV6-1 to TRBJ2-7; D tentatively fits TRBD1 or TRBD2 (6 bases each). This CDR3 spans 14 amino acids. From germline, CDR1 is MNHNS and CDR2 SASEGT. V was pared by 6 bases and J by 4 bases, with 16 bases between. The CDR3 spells CASSLETGGYEQYF. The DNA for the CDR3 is TGTGCCAGCAGCCTAGAGACAGGAGGGTACGAGCAGTACTTC.

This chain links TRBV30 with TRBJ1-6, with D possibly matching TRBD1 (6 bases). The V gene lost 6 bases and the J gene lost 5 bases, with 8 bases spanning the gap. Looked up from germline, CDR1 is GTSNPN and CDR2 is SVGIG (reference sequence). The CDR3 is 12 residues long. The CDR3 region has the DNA TGTGCCTGTTACAGGGATAATTCACCCCTCCACTTT. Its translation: CACYRDNSPLHF.

This CDR3 is CASSPQTGDYGYTF. The CDR3 nucleotides are TGTGCCAGTAGTCCCCAGACAGGGGACTATGGCTACACCTTC. This sequence joins TRBV19 and TRBJ1-2; 8 nucleotides line up with TRBD1. The junction had 5 bases not matched to a gene; V was cut back by 5 bases and J by 3 bases. This CDR3 is built from 14 residues. The germline V gene encodes CDR1 LNHDA and CDR2 SQIVND (reference sequence).

CDR3 sequence: CAISESGGPRDEQYF. The CDR3 DNA follows: TGTGCCATCAGTGAGTCCGGCGGTCCGAGGGACGAGCAGTACTTC. This chain links TRBV10-3 with TRBJ2-7; D may be TRBD2 (5 bases). Trimming shortened V by 0 bases and J by 5 bases, and 14 bases separated the two germline ends. Germline values: CDR1 ENHRY, CDR2 SYGVKD. There are 15 residues in the CDR3.

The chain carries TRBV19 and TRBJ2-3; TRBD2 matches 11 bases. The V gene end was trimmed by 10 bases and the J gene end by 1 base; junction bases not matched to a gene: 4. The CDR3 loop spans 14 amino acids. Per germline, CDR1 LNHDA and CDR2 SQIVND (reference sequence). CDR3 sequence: CATTTSGGTDTQYF. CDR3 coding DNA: TGTGCCACCACGACTAGCGGGGGCACAGATACGCAGTATTTT.

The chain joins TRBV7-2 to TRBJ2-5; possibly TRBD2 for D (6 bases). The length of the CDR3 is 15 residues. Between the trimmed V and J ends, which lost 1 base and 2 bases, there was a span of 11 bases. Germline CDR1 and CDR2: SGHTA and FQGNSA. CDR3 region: CASSLDFGGQETQYF. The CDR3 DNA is TGTGCCAGCAGCTTAGACTTTGGGGGGCAAGAGACCCAGTACTTC.

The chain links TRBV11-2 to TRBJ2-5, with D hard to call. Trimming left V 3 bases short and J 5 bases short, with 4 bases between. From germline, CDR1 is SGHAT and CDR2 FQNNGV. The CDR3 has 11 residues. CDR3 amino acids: CASSLGETQYF. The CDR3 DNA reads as TGTGCCAGCAGCTTGGGGGAGACCCAGTACTTC.